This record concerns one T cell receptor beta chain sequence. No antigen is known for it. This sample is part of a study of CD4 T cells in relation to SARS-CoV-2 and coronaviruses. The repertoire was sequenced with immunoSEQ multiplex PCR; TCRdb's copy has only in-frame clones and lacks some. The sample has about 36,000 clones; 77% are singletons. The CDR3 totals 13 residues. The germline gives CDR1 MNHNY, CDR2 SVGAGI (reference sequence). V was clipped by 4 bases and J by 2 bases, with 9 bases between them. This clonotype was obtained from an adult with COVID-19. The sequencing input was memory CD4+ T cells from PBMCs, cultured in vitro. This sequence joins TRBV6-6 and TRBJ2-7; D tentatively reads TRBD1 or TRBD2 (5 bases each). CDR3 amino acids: CASSWDPTYEQYF. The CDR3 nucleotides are TGTGCCAGCAGTTGGGACCCTACCTACGAGCAGTACTTC.